This section outlines one TCR beta chain sequence together with its context. Its antigen is not known. This sample stems from a study of shared clonotypes between healthy human individuals. Assay execution took place at the deep level. The table came from immunoSEQ multiplex PCR; TCRdb's copy has only in-frame clones and leaves some out. The top ten clones hold roughly 0.62% of a sample with over 850,000 clones, 78% of them seen once. This CDR3 is built from 17 residues. V lost 5 bases and J 2 bases, leaving 22 bases between the germline ends. Germline V gene lookup returns CDR1 SEHNR and CDR2 FQNEAQ (reference sequence). Whole-study findings and limits: The sampled material consisted only of blood, and tissue repertoires are likely to differ.

The source of this sequence is a man in his late teens or twenties in good health. Some clones in this sample may be carry-over from other donors' samples. Sequencing input: memory CD4+ T cells from PBMCs. Subset of the sample: CD45RA-negative fraction. V gene TRBV7-9 combines with J gene TRBJ2-7; maybe TRBD2 (6 bases). The chain's CDR3 is CASSPFPGRDSTYEQYF. The DNA of the CDR3 is TGTGCCAGCAGCCCATTCCCCGGCCGGGACTCTACCTACGAGCAGTACTTC.